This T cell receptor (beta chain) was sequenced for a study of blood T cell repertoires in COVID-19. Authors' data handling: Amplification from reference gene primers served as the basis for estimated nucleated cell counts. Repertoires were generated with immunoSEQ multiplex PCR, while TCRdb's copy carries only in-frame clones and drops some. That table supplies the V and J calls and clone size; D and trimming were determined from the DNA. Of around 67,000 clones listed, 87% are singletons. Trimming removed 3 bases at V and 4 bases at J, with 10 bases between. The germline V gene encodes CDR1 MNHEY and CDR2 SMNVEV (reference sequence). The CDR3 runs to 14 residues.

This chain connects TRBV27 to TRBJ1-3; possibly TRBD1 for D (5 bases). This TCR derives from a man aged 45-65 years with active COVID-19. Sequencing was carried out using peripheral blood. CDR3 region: CASSLSGNGNTIYF. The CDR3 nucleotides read TGTGCCAGCAGTTTGTCAGGGAACGGAAACACCATATATTTT.